This TCR beta chain was observed in a study of shared clonotypes between healthy human individuals. The assay was immunoSEQ multiplex PCR, and TCRdb's table has in-frame clones only and misses some. This table holds some 2,500,000 clones, 93% found once. Donors included only healthy HIV-negative adults lacking recent acute infections or vaccinations. Findings and caveats of the study: Owing to a small donor count, the genetic and exposure-history diversity represented was limited. Sampling involved blood alone; tissue repertoires likely differ. Around 4.7% of naive CD4 clonotypes were shared across a few donors.

This clone occurred once. As yet, its antigen is unknown. Germline trimming cut 5 bases from V and 8 bases from J; bases unmatched to any gene: 5. This CDR3 contains 14 residues. Germline CDR1 is MNHEY and CDR2 is SMNVEV (reference sequence). The rearrangement links TRBV27 to TRBJ1-6; 8 bases match TRBD1. Sequencing input: naive CD4+ T cells from PBMCs. The subset was: CD45RA+ positively selected. The receptor's source is a young man in good health. Some clones in this sample may be carry-over from other donors' samples. The chain's CDR3 is CASSVRGPYSPLHF. The CDR3 coding sequence is TGTGCCAGCAGTGTCAGGGGGCCATATTCACCCCTCCACTTT.